These 20 T cell receptor beta chains originate from one sample sequenced in a study of blood T cells in healthy people across ages. For the second PCR, which ran for about 7 to 11 cycles, a sample-barcoded 5' primer and a J-beta primer mix were used. Via MiXCR, TCRdb re-called the 5' RACE reads, giving one row per CDR3 protein. Of about 640,000 distinct CDR3 sequences in the sample, roughly 58% were seen once. Sequenced material: blood. The receptor source for this set is a man aged 55-75 years in good health.

The chain employs TRBV5-1 and TRBJ2-7, with TRBD1 identical over 10 bases. Germline assignment: CDR1 SGHRS and CDR2 YFSETQ. The CDR3 loop spans 17 amino acids. With V trimmed by 0 bases and J by 0 bases, 6 bases remained unmatched. The CDR3 bases are TGCGCCAGCAGCTTGGCCCCGGGACAGGGGATCTCCTACGAGCAGTACTTC. Translation gives CASSLAPGQGISYEQYF.

This clonotype has only a few counts. The CDR3 loop is CASSYSGGLAYEQYF. In nucleotides, the CDR3 is TGTGCCAGCAGTTACTCCGGGGGCCTAGCCTACGAGCAGTACTTC. The rearrangement links TRBV6-5 to TRBJ2-7; the D call may be TRBD1 or TRBD2 (6 bases each). The CDR3 loop spans 15 amino acids. Per germline, CDR1 MNHEY and CDR2 SVGAGI. Between the trimmed V and J ends, which lost 0 bases and 2 bases, there was a span of 11 bases.

The V call is TRBV12-5, the J call TRBJ2-1; 12 bases line up with TRBD2. This CDR3 spans 17 amino acids. V shed 2 bases and J 2 bases; nucleotides not matched to a gene: 4. CDR1 LGHNT and CDR2 FRNRAP come from the germline V gene. CDR3 sequence (DNA): TGTGCTAGTGGTTTGTCCCGACTAGCGGGGGCCTACAATGAGCAGTTCTTC. Its translation: CASGLSRLAGAYNEQFF. Based on the CDR3 plus reference TRBV12-5 and TRBJ2-1, the full variable domain is DARVTQTPRHKVTEMGQEVTMRCQPILGHNTVFWYRQTMMQGLELLAYFRNRAPLDDSGMPKDRFSAEMPDATLATLKIQPSEPRDSAVYFCASGLSRLAGAYNEQFFGPGTRLTVL.

J is TRBJ1-6 and V is TRBV9, with a weak D call TRBD1 (6 bases). Trimming removed 3 bases from V and 7 bases from J, with 20 bases in between. This CDR3 region has 17 residues. Germline lookup yields CDR1 SGDLS and CDR2 YYNGEE. CDR3 in amino acids: CASSAAGSGTNNSPLHF. The CDR3 DNA reads TGTGCCAGCAGCGCCGCGGGGTCCGGGACAAACAATTCACCCCTCCACTTT.

V gene TRBV18 combines with J gene TRBJ2-5, with 7 bases aligning to TRBD1. The V gene end was trimmed by 3 bases and the J gene end by 5 bases; junction bases not matched to a gene: 3. The germline V gene encodes CDR1 KGHSH and CDR2 LQKENI. The CDR3 is 13 residues long. The CDR3 protein is CASSPTGYETQYF. The CDR3 DNA sequence: TGTGCCAGCTCACCGACAGGGTACGAGACCCAGTACTTC.

The chain carries TRBV3-1 and TRBJ2-5; D not certain. The CDR3 is 12 amino acids. V was pared by 3 bases and J by 4 bases, with 6 bases between. Per germline, CDR1 LGHDT and CDR2 YNNKEL (reference sequence). CDR3 sequence (DNA): TGTGCCAGCAGCCAGAGGTCAGAGACCCAGTACTTC. Translation gives CASSQRSETQYF.

This clonotype was counted between two and nine times. A much larger clone lies one base from this, so it may be a read error. The CDR3 DNA reads as TGTGCCAGCAGTTACTCCGCTGGCGGGGGGGCCTATGAGCAGTACTTC. This encodes CASSYSAGGGAYEQYF. This chain links TRBV6-6 with TRBJ2-7, with 9 bases lining up with TRBD2. Germline CDR1 and CDR2: MNHNY and SVGAGI (reference sequence). This CDR3 comprises 16 residues.

The chain joins TRBV7-8 to TRBJ2-6, with 9 bases fitting TRBD1. The CDR3 length is 21 residues. Germline CDR1 SGHVS, CDR2 FQNEAQ. J lost 0 bases, V lost 5 bases, and 17 bases had no gene match. Here the CDR3 reads CASSPTFGTGPSPSGANVLTF. In DNA form, the CDR3 reads TGTGCCAGCAGCCCGACGTTCGGGACAGGGCCCAGCCCCTCTGGGGCCAACGTCCTGACTTTC.

As for this clonotype: A single base separates this from a much larger clone, so it may be a read error. The chain recombines TRBV29-1 with TRBJ1-2, with a weak D call TRBD1 (5 bases). Germline V gene data show CDR1 as SQVTM and CDR2 as ANQGSEA. CDR3 length: 12 residues. Trimming cost V 4 bases and J 4 bases, with 10 bases left between them. Here the CDR3 reads CSVGETVYGYTF. The CDR3 DNA reads TGCAGCGTTGGAGAGACAGTCTATGGCTACACCTTC. Filled out from reference TRBV29-1 and TRBJ1-2, the complete variable domain reads SAVISQKPSRDICQRGTSLTIQCQVDSQVTMMFWYRQQPGQSLTLIATANQGSEATYESGFVIDKFPISRPNLTFSTLTVSNMSPEDSSIYLCSVGETVYGYTFGSGTRLTVV.

The chain recombines TRBV6-5 with TRBJ1-1, with a possible D match to TRBD1 (5 bases). Per the germline V gene, CDR1 is MNHEY and CDR2 is SVGAGI. CDR3 size: 12 residues. Trimming stripped 2 bases from V and 7 bases from J, with 8 bases between. CDR3 sequence: CASSYRGIEAFF. In DNA form, the CDR3 reads TGTGCCAGCAGTTACAGGGGCATTGAAGCTTTCTTT.

The genes are TRBV4-2 and TRBJ2-3, with D perhaps TRBD2 (5 bases). Per germline, CDR1 LGHNA and CDR2 YNFKEQ. Trimming took 1 base from V and 5 from J, leaving 10 bases between them. This CDR3 has 14 residues. CDR3 in DNA: TGTGCCAGCAGCCAAGTACTAGAAGGAGATACGCAGTATTTT. This gives the protein CASSQVLEGDTQYF.

This clonotype was seen many times. The rearrangement joins TRBV7-9 to TRBJ1-6; D is uncertain. The V end was cut by 3 bases, the J end by 8 bases, with 5 bases between. CDR3 length: 12 amino acids. The germline V gene has CDR1 SEHNR and CDR2 FQNEAQ (reference sequence). CDR3 loop: CASSFGDSPLHF. In nucleotides, the CDR3 is TGTGCCAGCAGCTTCGGGGATTCACCCCTCCACTTT.

This clonotype was counted only a few times. The V and J genes are TRBV18 and TRBJ2-1, with 8 positions matching TRBD2. With V trimmed by 0 bases and J by 3 bases, 4 bases remained unmatched. Per germline, CDR1 KGHSH and CDR2 LQKENI. There are 16 residues in the CDR3. The CDR3 DNA sequence: TGTGCCAGCTCACCACCGGGCGGGGGGAACTACAATGAGCAGTTCTTC. Residues: CASSPPGGGNYNEQFF.

There are a few counts of this clonotype. V usage is TRBV20-1 and J usage is TRBJ2-4, with 7 nucleotides matching TRBD2. Germline lookup yields CDR1 DFQATT and CDR2 SNEGSKA (reference sequence). Trimming cost V 4 bases and J 8 bases; bases outside gene matches: 20. CDR3 size: 17 residues. The CDR3 region has the DNA TGCAGTGCTATAGATACTCCGGCCGCGGGGGATAAAGACATTCAGTACTTC. Its protein product is CSAIDTPAAGDKDIQYF.

The chain joins TRBV7-9 to TRBJ2-1; tentatively, D is TRBD1 or TRBD2 (5 bases each). Trimming removed 2 bases from V and 5 bases from J, with 10 bases in between. Germline CDR1 reads SEHNR; CDR2 reads FQNEAQ (reference sequence). This CDR3 is built from 14 residues. The CDR3 bases are TGTGCCAGCAGCTTAATGGGACCTCACAATGAGCAGTTCTTC. It codes for CASSLMGPHNEQFF.

This clonotype turned up a few times. DNA of the CDR3: TGTGCCAGCAGCCTAACCTCGGAGACCCAGTACTTC. Protein sequence: CASSLTSETQYF. J is TRBJ2-5 and V is TRBV7-9; D call uncertain. V shed 5 bases and J shed 5 bases, with 9 bases lying between them. Germline loops: CDR1 SEHNR, CDR2 FQNEAQ (reference sequence). The CDR3 loop spans 12 amino acids.

This clonotype was recorded many times. The V and J genes are TRBV3-1 and TRBJ2-5; the match to TRBD1 covers 7 bases. This CDR3 region has 18 residues. Germline values: CDR1 LGHDT, CDR2 YNNKEL (reference sequence). V lost 1 base and J lost 9; bases outside the gene matches: 20. This chain's CDR3 is CASSQGNPGTVQGRAQYF. In DNA form, the CDR3 reads TGTGCCAGCAGCCAAGGCAACCCCGGGACAGTCCAGGGAAGGGCCCAGTACTTC.

The chain employs TRBV5-8 and TRBJ2-3, with 16 bases fitting TRBD2. The CDR3 sequence is 18 residues long. Losses at the gene ends were 4 bases for V and 2 bases for J; bases not matched to a gene: 7. Germline-derived CDR1 and CDR2 are SGHTS and YDEGEE. Here the CDR3 reads CASSLTGTSGGATDTQYF. CDR3 nucleotides: TGTGCCAGCAGCCTCACCGGGACTAGCGGGGGGGCCACAGATACGCAGTATTTT.

The rearrangement uses TRBV20-1 and TRBJ2-3; 8 bases map to TRBD2. CDR1 and CDR2 (germline): DFQATT, SNEGSKA (reference sequence). The J segment lost 4 bases and the V segment lost 3 bases, leaving 3 bases of the junction unmatched. The CDR3 consists of 13 residues. Written as DNA, the CDR3 is TGCAGTGCTAGCCGCGGGGGGTCAGATACGCAGTATTTT. Its protein product is CSASRGGSDTQYF.

This chain connects TRBV25-1 to TRBJ2-5; possibly TRBD2 for D (5 bases). Germline CDR1 and CDR2: MGHDK and SYGVNS. V was shortened by 7 bases and J by 5 bases, with 14 bases between the two germline ends. The length of the CDR3 is 13 residues. The CDR3 DNA is TGTGCCAGCACTAGAGGACTGGGGGAGACCCAGTACTTC. It codes for CASTRGLGETQYF.